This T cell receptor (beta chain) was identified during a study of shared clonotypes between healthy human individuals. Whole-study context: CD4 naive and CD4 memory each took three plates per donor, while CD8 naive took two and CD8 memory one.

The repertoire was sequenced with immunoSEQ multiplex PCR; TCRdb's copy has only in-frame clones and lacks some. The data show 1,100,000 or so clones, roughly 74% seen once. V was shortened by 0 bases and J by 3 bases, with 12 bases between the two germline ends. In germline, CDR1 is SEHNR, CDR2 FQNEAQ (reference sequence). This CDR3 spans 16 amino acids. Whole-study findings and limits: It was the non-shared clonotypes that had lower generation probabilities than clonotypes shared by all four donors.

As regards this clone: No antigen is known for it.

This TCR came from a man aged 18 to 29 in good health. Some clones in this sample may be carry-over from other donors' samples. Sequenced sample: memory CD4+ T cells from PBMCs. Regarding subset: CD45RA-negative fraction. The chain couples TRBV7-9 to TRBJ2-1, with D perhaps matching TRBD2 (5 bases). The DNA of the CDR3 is TGTGCCAGCAGCTTAGCGAGCGGAGTCCTCTACAATGAGCAGTTCTTC. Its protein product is CASSLASGVLYNEQFF.